These T cell receptor beta chains were read from a single sample in a study of blood T cell repertoires in COVID-19. The assay was immunoSEQ multiplex PCR, and TCRdb's table has in-frame clones only and misses some. The data show around 140,000 clones, roughly 86% seen once. The specimen was peripheral blood. The receptors come from a human donor with acute or convalescent COVID-19. The donor label of this sample is uncertain. Both conserved end residues are trimmed from each CDR3. Each record gives: J gene, V gene, CDR3 protein.

TRBJ1-2 | TRBV11-2 | ASIDTRTGGTGYT
TRBJ2-1 | TRBV5-4 | ASSLAVWADEQF
TRBJ1-1 | TRBV30 | AWSVRDTTEAF
TRBJ2-7 | TRBV7-9 | ASARGVGTYEQY
TRBJ2-1 | TRBV7-2 | ASSLEAGYNEQF
TRBJ1-2 | TRBV20-1 | SASDRTLYT
TRBJ1-5 | TRBV7-9 | ASSLGLEGPQH
TRBJ1-1 | TRBV6-2/TRBV6-3 | ASSYPQGTGSTEAF
TRBJ1-2 | TRBV7-8 | ASSVGGDANYGYT
TRBJ1-1 | TRBV11-2 | ASSPGGAGAF
TRBJ2-7 | TRBV6-5 | ASSYRIQGASYEQY
TRBJ1-2 | TRBV6-1 | ASSERGGGRTGMYGYT
TRBJ1-2 | TRBV2 | ASSGAPGGNYGYT
TRBJ1-2 | TRBV2 | ASSEDLNYGYT
TRBJ1-6 | TRBV7-8 | ASSLEGANSPLH
TRBJ2-7 | TRBV7-2 | ASAWKGGYEQY
TRBJ1-2 | TRBV10-1 | ASSGRGDYGYT
TRBJ1-2 | TRBV2 | ASSAGQGNYGYT
TRBJ1-1 | TRBV7-2 | ASSLPGTGKGAF
TRBJ1-1 | TRBV7-2 | ASSLARGRANTEAF
TRBJ2-7 | TRBV7-2 | ASSLDGAPSGLKY
TRBJ2-7 | TRBV5-4 | ASSLGDRGGTYEQY
TRBJ1-4 | TRBV5-8 | ASSSRGEKLF
TRBJ1-6 | TRBV30 | AWRGVNNSPLH
TRBJ1-2 | TRBV7-9 | ASSLGPGSGDGYT
TRBJ2-6 | TRBV19 | ASSAETVGANVLT
TRBJ2-7 | TRBV7-2 | ASSLTGGNYEQY
TRBJ1-6 | TRBV11-2 | ASSPPGEGNSPLH
TRBJ2-7 | TRBV2 | ASSPSSPRVEEQY
TRBJ2-2 | TRBV5-1 | ASSRSTGLLNTGELF
TRBJ1-1 | TRBV12-3/TRBV12-4 | ASSPRGSEAF
TRBJ1-6 | TRBV19 | ASGARQGRNSPLH
TRBJ2-2 | TRBV11-2 | ASSPIAGAGTGELF
TRBJ2-1 | TRBV7-2 | ASSSRSGTGNEQF
TRBJ2-1 | TRBV2 | ASRERMDRGWGQF
TRBJ2-1 | TRBV2 | ASSDGLAGRATLF
TRBJ1-6 | TRBV4-3 | ASSEHRGNSPLH